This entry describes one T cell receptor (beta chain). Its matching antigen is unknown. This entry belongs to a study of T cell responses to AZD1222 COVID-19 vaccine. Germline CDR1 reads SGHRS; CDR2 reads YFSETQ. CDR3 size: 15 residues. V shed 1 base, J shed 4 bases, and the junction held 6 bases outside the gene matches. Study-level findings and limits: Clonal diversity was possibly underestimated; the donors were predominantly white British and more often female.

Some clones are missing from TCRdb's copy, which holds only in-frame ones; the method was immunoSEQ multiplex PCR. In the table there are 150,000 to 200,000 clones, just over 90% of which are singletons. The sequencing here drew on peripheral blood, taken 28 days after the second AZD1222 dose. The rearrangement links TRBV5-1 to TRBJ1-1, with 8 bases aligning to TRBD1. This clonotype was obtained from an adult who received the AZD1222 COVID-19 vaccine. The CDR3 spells CASSLLETGATEAFF. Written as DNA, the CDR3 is TGCGCCAGCAGCTTGTTGGAGACAGGGGCCACTGAAGCTTTCTTT.